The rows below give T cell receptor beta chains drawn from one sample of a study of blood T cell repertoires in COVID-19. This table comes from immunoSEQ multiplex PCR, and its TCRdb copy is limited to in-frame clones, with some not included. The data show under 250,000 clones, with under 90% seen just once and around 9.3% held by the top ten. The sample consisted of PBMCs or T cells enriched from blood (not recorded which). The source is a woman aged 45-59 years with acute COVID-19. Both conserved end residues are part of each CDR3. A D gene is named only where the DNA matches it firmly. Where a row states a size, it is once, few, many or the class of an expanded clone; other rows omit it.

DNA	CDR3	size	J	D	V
TGTGCCAGCTCACCCCAGGAGGCGACAGGGGGAGAGACCCAGTACTTC	CASSPQEATGGETQYF	NA	TRBJ2-5	TRBD1	TRBV18
TGTGCCAGCAGGAGCTCTTATATGGGGCAGGGGGCGTCGGGTATCTATGGCTACACCTTC	CASRSSYMGQGASGIYGYTF	NA	TRBJ1-2	TRBD1	TRBV2
TGTGCCACCAATAGCGGACCACTTAATGAAAAACTGTTTTTT	CATNSGPLNEKLFF	NA	TRBJ1-4	NA	TRBV2
TGTGCCAGCAGCCCCAAAGTTGGGACTAGCACAGATACGCAGTATTTT	CASSPKVGTSTDTQYF	NA	TRBJ2-3	NA	TRBV7-8
TGCGCCAGCAGCTTGGGGACAGGGTCGCATGAGCAGTTCTTC	CASSLGTGSHEQFF	NA	TRBJ2-1	TRBD1	TRBV5-1
TGCGCCAGCAGCTGGACTAGCGGGAGCTCCTACAATGAGCAGTTCTTC	CASSWTSGSSYNEQFF	NA	TRBJ2-1	TRBD2	TRBV5-1
TGTGCCAGTAGTATAGGAGACCTAGGGGCTCAGCCCCAGCATTTT	CASSIGDLGAQPQHF	NA	TRBJ1-5	NA	TRBV19
TGTGCCAGCAGCCAAGTTAGGGGAGGGGGCAATCAGCCCCAGCATTTT	CASSQVRGGGNQPQHF	NA	TRBJ1-5	NA	TRBV3-1/TRBV3-2
TGTGCCAGCAGTTTGGATGGGGGGGCGAGGTTCTTC	CASSLDGGARFF	NA	TRBJ2-1	NA	TRBV28
TGCAGCGCTTGGGATCTTGGGGCTGAAAAACTGTTTTTT	CSAWDLGAEKLFF	few	TRBJ1-4	NA	TRBV29-1
TGTGCCAGTAGCGCGACTAGCGGGAGGGCAATCACCGGGGAGCTGTTTTTT	CASSATSGRAITGELFF	NA	TRBJ2-2	TRBD2	TRBV19
TGTGCCAGCAGCGTAACAGGGATGAGGACCTACAATGAGCAGTTCTTC	CASSVTGMRTYNEQFF	NA	TRBJ2-1	NA	TRBV9
TGTGCCAGCGAGAAGGACAGTCATAATGAAAAACTGTTTTTT	CASEKDSHNEKLFF	NA	TRBJ1-4	NA	TRBV2
TGTGCCAGCAGCCGGACAGGGATCGTAACAGATACGCAGTATTTT	CASSRTGIVTDTQYF	NA	TRBJ2-3	TRBD1	TRBV2
TGTGCCAGCAGTTTGGGGACAGGGGGTCGTGAGCGGGAGCGTGAGACCCAGTACTTC	CASSLGTGGRERERETQYF	few	TRBJ2-5	TRBD1	TRBV6-2/TRBV6-3
TGTGCCAGCAGTTACGGCGGGGGGGCCTTCAGTGAGCAGTTCTTC	CASSYGGGAFSEQFF	NA	TRBJ2-1	TRBD2	TRBV6-2/TRBV6-3
TGTGCCAGCAGGGGGGGACAGTTAACCTACGAGCAGTACTTC	CASRGGQLTYEQYF	NA	TRBJ2-7	NA	TRBV28
TGCGCCAGCAGCTCACAGGGGGCCTGGGAGACCCAGTACTTC	CASSSQGAWETQYF	NA	TRBJ2-5	TRBD1	TRBV5-1
TGCGCCAGCAGCCCGTGGGGAGGGGGGACTAGCGGGAGTCAAGTCTGGGATGAGCAGTTCTTC	CASSPWGGGTSGSQVWDEQFF	NA	TRBJ2-1	TRBD2	TRBV5-1
TGCGCCAGCAGCCTGGGACAGGGAGGCACAGATACGCAGTATTTT	CASSLGQGGTDTQYF	NA	TRBJ2-3	TRBD1	TRBV4-3
TGTGCCAGCAGCGCTCTAGGGAGGGATGAGCAGTTCTTC	CASSALGRDEQFF	NA	TRBJ2-1	TRBD2	TRBV9
TGTGCCAGCAGCCCCTCGTTGGGGGGCACTGAAGCTTTCTTT	CASSPSLGGTEAFF	few	TRBJ1-1	NA	TRBV28
TGTGCCAGCAGCTTAGTAGGGGGCACTTTCCAAGAGACCCAGTACTTC	CASSLVGGTFQETQYF	NA	TRBJ2-5	TRBD1	TRBV7-2
TGTGCCAGCAGCTTGTTACTAGCGGGATCAGAGACCCAGTACTTC	CASSLLLAGSETQYF	NA	TRBJ2-5	TRBD2	TRBV5-5
TGTGCCAGCAGCCAGACAGGGACCGAGCAGTACTTC	CASSQTGTEQYF	NA	TRBJ2-7	TRBD1	TRBV6-5
TGTGCCAGCAGCTTGGGACAGGGCTCCTACAATGAGCAGTTCTTC	CASSLGQGSYNEQFF	NA	TRBJ2-1	TRBD1	TRBV11-1
TGTGCCAGCAGCCCAAGGAGTGACGGGGAGCTGTTTTTT	CASSPRSDGELFF	NA	TRBJ2-2	NA	TRBV6-6
TGTGCCAGCCGGATAGCCCTTAATGAAAAACTGTTTTTT	CASRIALNEKLFF	NA	TRBJ1-4	NA	TRBV2
TGTGCCAGCAGCTTACTTGGACAGGGGGCATACGAGCAGTACTTC	CASSLLGQGAYEQYF	NA	TRBJ2-7	TRBD1	TRBV7-9
TGTGCCAGCACCGTACAGGGCCCCCAAGAGACCCAGTACTTC	CASTVQGPQETQYF	NA	TRBJ2-5	NA	TRBV5-4
TGTGCCAGCAGGTCCGAGGATGCCTACGAGCAGTACTTC	CASRSEDAYEQYF	NA	TRBJ2-7	NA	TRBV12-3/TRBV12-4
TGTGCCAGCTCACCAGGAGCGGCACTTAGGGAGCAGTACTTC	CASSPGAALREQYF	NA	TRBJ2-7	NA	TRBV18
TGCGCCAGCAGCACGGGACAGGGGAACACTGAAGCTTTCTTT	CASSTGQGNTEAFF	NA	TRBJ1-1	TRBD1	TRBV5-1
TGTGCCAGCAGAACAGGGCAAGAGACCCAGTACTTC	CASRTGQETQYF	few	TRBJ2-5	NA	TRBV28
TGTGCCAGCAGCGACCCCCTAGCGCGCTACAATGAGCAGTTCTTC	CASSDPLARYNEQFF	NA	TRBJ2-1	NA	TRBV5-4
TGTGCCAGCAGTCCCCACCAAATAGCGGGAGGACCCGCCTACGAGCAGTACTTC	CASSPHQIAGGPAYEQYF	NA	TRBJ2-7	TRBD2	TRBV6-6
TGTGCCAGCTCACCACCGTCGACAGGGAAAGAGACCCAGTACTTC	CASSPPSTGKETQYF	NA	TRBJ2-5	TRBD1	TRBV18
TGTGCCAGCAGCGATCCCGGGACTAGCGGGACCTACGAGCAGTACTTC	CASSDPGTSGTYEQYF	NA	TRBJ2-7	TRBD2	TRBV6-2/TRBV6-3
TGTGCCAGCAGCCCCCGAGGCTCCTCTGGAAACACCATATATTTT	CASSPRGSSGNTIYF	NA	TRBJ1-3	NA	TRBV3-1/TRBV3-2